These 20 T cell receptor beta chains share one sample of origin, sequenced in a study of control samples from healthy donors and cancer patients. The data were produced by immunoSEQ multiplex PCR, yet TCRdb's version contains in-frame clones alone and is incomplete. Of under 150,000 clones in the sample, roughly 95% are singletons; the top ten hold 3.6%. The sequencing sample was made of blood. The receptors were sampled from a man younger than 45 in good health.

The V and J genes are TRBV7-2 and TRBJ2-5; D is perhaps TRBD1 (6 bases). Trimming removed 5 bases at V and 4 bases at J, with 14 bases between. Germline lookup yields CDR1 SGHTA and CDR2 FQGNSA. This CDR3 has 14 residues. The DNA of the CDR3 is TGTGCCAGCAGCCAAAGGGGGATTAGAGAGACCCAGTACTTC. Protein sequence: CASSQRGIRETQYF.

J is TRBJ2-5 and V is TRBV6-5, with a tentative D call TRBD2 (6 bases). There are 15 residues in the CDR3. The V end was cut by 0 bases, the J end by 5 bases, with 13 bases between. The germline V gene has CDR1 MNHEY and CDR2 SVGAGI. CDR3 nucleotide sequence: TGTGCCAGCAGTTACTCGGAACTAGCTGGTGAGACCCAGTACTTC. Translating it yields CASSYSELAGETQYF.

This chain uses TRBV30 with TRBJ2-7; 8 bases are a match to TRBD2. The V segment lost 5 bases and the J segment 2 bases; nucleotides outside the gene matches: 8. The germline V gene encodes CDR1 GTSNPN and CDR2 SVGIG (reference sequence). The CDR3 sequence is 14 residues long. CDR3 DNA sequence: TGTGCCTGGGAAACGGGGGGGCTCACCTACGAGCAGTACTTC. Amino acids: CAWETGGLTYEQYF.

The chain is built from TRBV7-2 and TRBJ1-1, with D unclear. The CDR3 length is 13 residues. Looked up from germline, CDR1 is SGHTA and CDR2 is FQGNSA. V was trimmed by 5 bases and J by 1 base, leaving 8 bases between them. The CDR3 DNA follows: TGTGCCAGCAGCCCTAGACAGAACACTGAAGCTTTCTTT. Translated, it gives CASSPRQNTEAFF.

The chain has TRBV11-3 and TRBJ2-1, with 7 bases matching TRBD2. The CDR3 spans 15 residues. The junction had 3 bases not matched to a gene; V was cut back by 0 bases and J by 4 bases. Germline assignment: CDR1 SGHNT and CDR2 YENEEA. The CDR3 region is CASSLEASGYNEQFF. The CDR3, as DNA: TGTGCCAGCAGCTTAGAGGCTAGCGGATACAATGAGCAGTTCTTC.

This clone was observed a few times. This sequence joins TRBV5-4 and TRBJ2-1; D gene uncertain. The ends were cut back, 3 bases at V and 3 bases at J, with 10 bases in the middle. The germline V gene encodes CDR1 SGHNT and CDR2 YYREEE (reference sequence). This CDR3 region has 14 residues. The CDR3 here is CASSWMDDYNEQFF. The CDR3 bases are TGTGCCAGCAGCTGGATGGATGACTACAATGAGCAGTTCTTC.

The gene calls are TRBV7-2 and TRBJ2-1; no definite D call. V was pared by 1 base and J by 11 bases, with 12 bases between. Germline CDR1 and CDR2: SGHTA and FQGNSA. CDR3 length: 13 residues. As DNA, the CDR3 is TGTGCCAGCAGCTTAGATTCGGCCGGACAGCAGTTCTTC. Translating it yields CASSLDSAGQQFF.

The gene calls are TRBV7-2 and TRBJ2-3, with a possible D match to TRBD2 (5 bases). CDR3 size: 14 residues. Between the trimmed V and J ends, which lost 3 bases and 2 bases, there was a span of 9 bases. Germline lookup yields CDR1 SGHTA and CDR2 FQGNSA. The CDR3 sequence is CASSFEDFTDTQYF. The CDR3 DNA is TGTGCCAGCAGCTTCGAGGACTTCACAGATACGCAGTATTTT.

The chain couples TRBV4-1 to TRBJ2-7; 11 nucleotides line up with TRBD1. The CDR3 loop spans 15 amino acids. The V gene end was trimmed by 3 bases and the J gene end by 0 bases; junction bases not matched to a gene: 1. Germline CDR1 and CDR2: MGHRA and YSYEKL. The CDR3 sequence is CASSQDRGLSYEQYF. The CDR3 coding sequence is TGCGCCAGCAGCCAGGACAGGGGGCTCTCCTACGAGCAGTACTTC.

This rearrangement joins TRBV28 to TRBJ1-6; D unresolved. Germline V gene data show CDR1 as MDHEN and CDR2 as SYDVKM. The CDR3 totals 17 residues. Trimming cost V 6 bases and J 6 bases, with 21 bases left between them. The CDR3 protein is CASSTDIGYVRNSPLHF. DNA for the CDR3: TGTGCCAGCAGCACGGATATCGGCTATGTACGTAATTCACCCCTCCACTTT.

In DNA form, the CDR3 reads TGTGCCAGCAGTGTCACAGGGGATTTCTCACCCCTCCACTTT. As protein: CASSVTGDFSPLHF. The chain recombines TRBV25-1 with TRBJ1-6; 7 bases align to TRBD1. Germline V CDR1 and CDR2: MGHDK, SYGVNS. Trimming at V came to 4 bases and at J to 10 bases, leaving 7 bases not matched to a gene. The CDR3 extends over 14 amino acids.

The chain combines TRBV4-3 with TRBJ1-2, with a tentative D call TRBD1 (5 bases). Germline V lookup: CDR1 LGHNA, CDR2 YSLEER. The length of the CDR3 is 13 residues. The germline V and J ends were trimmed by 1 base and 2 bases, with 5 bases remaining between them. The DNA for the CDR3 is TGCGCCAGCAGCCAAGGGGGCAACTATGGCTACACCTTC. It translates to CASSQGGNYGYTF.

The chain recombines TRBV5-4 with TRBJ1-2, with D maybe TRBD1 (5 bases). The CDR3 contains 16 residues. With 4 bases removed from V and 2 bases from J, the gap between germline ends came to 18 bases. Germline-derived CDR1 and CDR2 are SGHNT and YYREEE (reference sequence). CDR3 sequence (DNA): TGTGCCAGCAGCCGCGGTGATGTGAGGGGAAACTATGGCTACACCTTC. It yields the protein CASSRGDVRGNYGYTF.

This clone showed up just once. The rearrangement uses TRBV27 and TRBJ2-7; 7 nucleotides align to TRBD1. The CDR3 spans 15 residues. V was clipped by 2 bases and J by 3 bases; unmatched bases: 7. Germline V CDR1 and CDR2: MNHEY, SMNVEV (reference sequence). The CDR3 DNA is TGTGCCAGCAGTTTAAGGGGGCTCTTGATCTACGAGCAGTACTTC. This sequence encodes CASSLRGLLIYEQYF.

V gene TRBV18 combines with J gene TRBJ1-2; possible D gene TRBD1, 5 bases. The germline V gene has CDR1 KGHSH and CDR2 LQKENI. The V end lost 0 bases, the J end lost 8 bases, and 13 bases lay between the germline ends. CDR3 size: 14 residues. CDR3 sequence (DNA): TGTGCCAGCTCACCACCTGAATGGACATGGGGCTACACCTTC. Encoded protein: CASSPPEWTWGYTF.

The chain joins TRBV27 to TRBJ1-4, with no clear D. The CDR3 has 14 residues. Germline CDR1 is MNHEY and CDR2 is SMNVEV (reference sequence). V lost 5 bases to trimming and J lost 9 bases, with 16 bases between them. The CDR3 is CASSNAWEMKKLFF. CDR3 bases: TGTGCCAGCAGTAATGCCTGGGAAATGAAAAAACTGTTTTTT.

The chain links TRBV5-1 to TRBJ1-6; D unresolved. Germline lookup yields CDR1 SGHRS and CDR2 YFSETQ. This CDR3 is built from 14 residues. Trimming stripped 0 bases from V and 10 bases from J, with 11 bases between. The CDR3 sequence is CASSLGVPHSPLHF. In DNA form, the CDR3 reads TGCGCCAGCAGCTTGGGGGTACCCCACTCACCCCTCCACTTT.

The chain has TRBV7-9 and TRBJ1-1; tentatively, D is TRBD1 (6 bases). This CDR3 is 15 amino acids long. Germline-derived CDR1 and CDR2 are SEHNR and FQNEAQ (reference sequence). The V gene lost 8 bases and the J gene lost 7 bases, with 23 bases spanning the gap. For the CDR3, the DNA is TGTGCCAGCGCGAGTACAGGGATTCTGATATTTGAAGCTTTCTTT. Protein product: CASASTGILIFEAFF.

The chain employs TRBV6-2 or TRBV6-3 and TRBJ1-2; 9 nucleotides match TRBD1. Trimming took 4 bases from V and 3 from J; bases not matched to a gene: 9. The CDR3 runs 16 residues. Per the germline V gene, CDR1 is MNHEY and CDR2 is SVGEGT. Here the CDR3 reads CASSLRDRARHYGYTF. CDR3 DNA sequence: TGTGCCAGCAGTTTAAGGGACAGGGCGCGTCACTATGGCTACACCTTC.

The chain recombines TRBV3-1 (or the pseudogene TRBV3-2) with TRBJ2-7; D ambiguous. Germline V CDR1 and CDR2: LGHDT, YNNKEL (reference sequence). V was clipped by 2 bases and J by 3 bases, with 5 bases between them. The CDR3 is 12 amino acids. The CDR3 DNA is TGTGCCAGCAGCCAACTGCGCTACGAGCAGTACTTC. It specifies CASSQLRYEQYF.